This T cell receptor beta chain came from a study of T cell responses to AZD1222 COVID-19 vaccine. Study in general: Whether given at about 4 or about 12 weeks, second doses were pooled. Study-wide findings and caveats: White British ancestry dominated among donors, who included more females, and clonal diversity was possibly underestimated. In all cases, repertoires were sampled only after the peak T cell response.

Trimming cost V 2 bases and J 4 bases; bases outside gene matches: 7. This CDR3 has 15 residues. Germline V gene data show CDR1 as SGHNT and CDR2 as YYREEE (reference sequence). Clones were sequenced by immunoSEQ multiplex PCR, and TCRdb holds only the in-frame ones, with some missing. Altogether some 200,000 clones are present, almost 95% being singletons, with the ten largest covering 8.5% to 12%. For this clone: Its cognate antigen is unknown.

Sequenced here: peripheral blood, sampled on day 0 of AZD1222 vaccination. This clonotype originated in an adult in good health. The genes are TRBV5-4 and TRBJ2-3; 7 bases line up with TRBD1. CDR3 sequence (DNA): TGTGCCAGCAGCTTACGACAGGGCTGGGCAGATACGCAGTATTTT. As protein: CASSLRQGWADTQYF.